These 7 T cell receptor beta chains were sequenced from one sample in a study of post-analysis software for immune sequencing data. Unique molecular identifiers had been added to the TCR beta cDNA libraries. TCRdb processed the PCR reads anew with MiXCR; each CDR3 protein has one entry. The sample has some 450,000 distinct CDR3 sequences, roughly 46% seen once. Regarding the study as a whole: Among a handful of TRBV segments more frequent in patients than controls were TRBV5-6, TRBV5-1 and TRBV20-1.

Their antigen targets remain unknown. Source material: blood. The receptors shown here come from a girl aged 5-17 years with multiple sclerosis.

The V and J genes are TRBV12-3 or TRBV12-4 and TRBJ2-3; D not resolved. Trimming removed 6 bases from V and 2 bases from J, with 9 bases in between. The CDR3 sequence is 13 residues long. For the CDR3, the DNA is TGTGCCAGCAGCCCCTTTACCACAGATACGCAGTATTTT. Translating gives CASSPFTTDTQYF.

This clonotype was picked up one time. CDR3 coding DNA: TGTGCCAGCACTAAAAGCCCCCCGGGCGGCCACACCTCCTACGAGCAGTACTTC. Translated: CASTKSPPGGHTSYEQYF. This sequence joins TRBV21-1 and TRBJ2-7; TRBD1 is the table's D call and was not checked against the DNA. TRBV21-1 is a pseudogene segment. The CDR3 totals 18 residues.

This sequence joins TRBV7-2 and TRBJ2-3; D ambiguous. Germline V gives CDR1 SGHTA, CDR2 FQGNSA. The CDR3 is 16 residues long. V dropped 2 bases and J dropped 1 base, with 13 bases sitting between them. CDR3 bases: TGTGCCAGCAGCTTATCCTCGAGCCGCGGCACAGATACGCAGTATTTT. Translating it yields CASSLSSSRGTDTQYF.

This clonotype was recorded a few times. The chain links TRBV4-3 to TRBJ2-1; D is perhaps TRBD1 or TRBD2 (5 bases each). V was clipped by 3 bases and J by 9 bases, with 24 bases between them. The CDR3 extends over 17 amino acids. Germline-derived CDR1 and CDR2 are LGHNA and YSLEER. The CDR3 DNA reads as TGCGCCAGCAGCCATTACCTGGGGACGGGGCGAACGGGTGAGCAGTTCTTC. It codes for CASSHYLGTGRTGEQFF.

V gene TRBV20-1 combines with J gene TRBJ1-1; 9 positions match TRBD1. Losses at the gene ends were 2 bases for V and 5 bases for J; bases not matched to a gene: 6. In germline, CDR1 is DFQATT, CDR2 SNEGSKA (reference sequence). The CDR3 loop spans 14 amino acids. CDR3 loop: CSARLGTGRTEAFF. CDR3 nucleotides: TGCAGTGCTAGATTAGGGACAGGGAGGACTGAAGCTTTCTTT.

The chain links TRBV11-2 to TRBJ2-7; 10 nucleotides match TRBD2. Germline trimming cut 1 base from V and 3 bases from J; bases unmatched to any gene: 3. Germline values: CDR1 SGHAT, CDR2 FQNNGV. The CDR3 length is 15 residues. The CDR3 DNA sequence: TGTGCCAGCAGCTTAGGGGCTAGCGGGGGCTACGAGCAGTACTTC. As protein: CASSLGASGGYEQYF.

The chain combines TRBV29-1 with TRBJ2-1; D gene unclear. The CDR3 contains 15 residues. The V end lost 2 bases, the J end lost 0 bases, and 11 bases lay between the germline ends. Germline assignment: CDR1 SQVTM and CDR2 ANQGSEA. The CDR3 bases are TGCAGCGTTGAAACTAAGGACCGCTCCTACAATGAGCAGTTCTTC. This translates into CSVETKDRSYNEQFF.